Listed here is a single T cell receptor beta chain. Its target is unknown. The data stem from a study of shared clonotypes between healthy human individuals. General study findings and limits: The generation probabilities recorded for non-shared clonotypes fell below those of clonotypes shared by all four donors.

Every donor was a Caucasian adult from Nashville, Tennessee. Assay: immunoSEQ multiplex PCR; the TCRdb copy retains only in-frame clones and omits some. The table includes about 960,000 clones, around three quarters detected once. The source of this sequence is a man between 18 and 29 years old in good health. The sample consisted of memory CD4+ T cells sorted from blood. Subset described: CD45RA-negative fraction.

The CDR3 coding sequence is TGTGCCAGCAGTGAACAGAACTATGGCTACACCTTC. Residues: CASSEQNYGYTF. The chain links TRBV6-5 to TRBJ1-2, with D uncertain. Germline V gene lookup returns CDR1 MNHEY and CDR2 SVGAGI. Trimming took off 5 bases at V and 2 bases at J, with 6 bases between the two ends. The CDR3 has 12 amino acids.